This passage covers 5 T cell receptor beta chains from one sample sequenced in a study of beta chain features in type 1 diabetes. Every isolated RNA sample was fully reverse transcribed, so sequencing captured expressed TCRB transcripts. The data were produced by immunoSEQ multiplex PCR, yet TCRdb's version contains in-frame clones alone and is incomplete. This sample has 810,000 or so clones, with roughly a sixth found just once. Sequencing was done on a sample of naive CD4+ T cells from blood. The receptors originated from a young woman in good health.

This clone was seen only a few times. V usage is TRBV7-8 and J usage is TRBJ2-1, with a weak D call TRBD1 (6 bases). Deletions cut 1 base from V and 3 bases from J, with 13 bases between. The CDR3 loop spans 16 amino acids. In germline, CDR1 is SGHVS, CDR2 FQNEAQ. The CDR3 DNA is TGTGCCAGCAGCTTAGATCGACAGGTAAACTACAATGAGCAGTTCTTC. It specifies CASSLDRQVNYNEQFF.

CDR3 loop: CASKKAGVHYNEQFF. The CDR3 DNA sequence: TGTGCCAGCAAAAAGGCAGGGGTCCACTACAATGAGCAGTTCTTC. This chain connects TRBV2 to TRBJ2-1; D possibly corresponds to TRBD1 (6 bases). CDR1 is SNHLY, CDR2 FYNNEI, per germline. V dropped 7 bases and J dropped 3 bases, with 16 bases sitting between them. This CDR3 has 15 amino acids.

This clone was recorded a few times. The chain carries TRBV6-5 and TRBJ1-4; D not resolved. Trimming cost V 5 bases and J 0 bases, with 10 bases left between them. Per the germline V gene, CDR1 is MNHEY and CDR2 is SVGAGI. The CDR3 extends over 15 amino acids. The CDR3 coding sequence is TGTGCCAGCAGTAACGATTACGCAACTAATGAAAAACTGTTTTTT. This codes for CASSNDYATNEKLFF.

This clone was observed a few times. This sequence joins TRBV4-3 and TRBJ2-1; a possible D gene is TRBD2 (5 bases). V lost 0 bases to trimming and J lost 8 bases, with 14 bases between them. CDR3 length: 15 amino acids. Germline CDR1 is LGHNA and CDR2 is YSLEER. CDR3: CASSQESSWRDEQFF. CDR3 coding DNA: TGCGCCAGCAGCCAAGAGTCTAGCTGGCGGGATGAGCAGTTCTTC.

The chain carries TRBV28 and TRBJ2-5; D could derive from TRBD1 or TRBD2 (6 bases each). V was trimmed by 4 bases and J by 3 bases, leaving 21 bases between them. The CDR3 extends over 17 amino acids. CDR1 is MDHEN and CDR2 is SYDVKM in the germline V gene. CDR3 coding DNA: TGTGCCAGCAGTTCTATTAGGGGGGTTCCAGGTGAAGAGACCCAGTACTTC. This sequence encodes CASSSIRGVPGEETQYF.